The 31 T cell receptor beta chains presented below share a single source sample, sequenced in a study of immune characterization of retroperitoneal liposarcoma. TCRdb analysed the PCR reads with MiXCR anew, one entry per CDR3 protein. In the table there are some 1,600 distinct CDR3 sequences, over 35% of which are singletons. The sample taken for sequencing was tumor tissue. Receptors were obtained from a female donor with retroperitoneal liposarcoma.

This clonotype showed up just a few times. The chain is built from TRBV6-1 and TRBJ2-4, with 8 bases aligning to TRBD1. The closer fit of TRBJ2-5 to the DNA end suggests the J call may be wrong. Per germline, CDR1 MNHNS and CDR2 SASEGT. This CDR3 is 14 amino acids long. The CDR3 loop reads CASSESGGIETQYF. The CDR3, as DNA: TGTGCCAGCAGTGAGTCAGGGGGCATAGAGACCCAGTACTTC.

This clonotype is categorized as medium-sized. The chain uses TRBV7-2 and TRBJ2-1; no reliable D call. The J call may be mistaken, given a closer DNA end match to TRBJ2-7. The CDR3 runs 12 residues. Germline V lookup: CDR1 SGHTA, CDR2 FQGNSA. CDR3 coding DNA: TGTGCCAGCAGTCGGACGGTTTACGAGCAGTACTTC. It encodes CASSRTVYEQYF.

By sample fraction, this clonotype is large. The chain is built from TRBV6-1 and TRBJ2-1, with a tentative D call TRBD1 (5 bases). The DNA end is more similar to TRBJ2-7, so the J call may be wrong. Germline V gene data show CDR1 as MNHNS and CDR2 as SASEGT. The CDR3 totals 16 residues. This chain's CDR3 is CASKAATGPSYNEQYF. CDR3 DNA: TGTGCCAGCAAAGCTGCAACAGGACCCTCCTACAATGAGCAGTACTTC.

The rearrangement uses TRBV7-2 and TRBJ2-3, with 8 nucleotides matching TRBD2. CDR3 length: 17 amino acids. Germline values: CDR1 SGHTA, CDR2 FQGNSA. Losses at the gene ends were 5 bases for V and 4 bases for J; bases not matched to a gene: 14. CDR3 region: CASSLSVSGGRADTQYF. The CDR3 nucleotides read TGTGCCAGCAGCCTTTCGGTATCGGGGGGGCGGGCAGATACGCAGTATTTT.

The gene calls are TRBV6-4 and TRBJ2-2; no reliable D call. Germline V CDR1 and CDR2: MRHNA, SNTAGT. V was trimmed by 3 bases and J by 4 bases, leaving 6 bases between them. The CDR3 has 13 amino acids. CDR3 in DNA: TGTGCCAGCAGTGATCGAGGCACCGGGGAGCTGTTTTTT. It is translated as CASSDRGTGELFF.

V gene TRBV11-3 combines with J gene TRBJ2-1; D perhaps matches TRBD2 (7 bases). The J call may not be correct, given that the DNA end is closer to TRBJ2-7. The CDR3 has 12 amino acids. CDR1 and CDR2 from the germline V gene are SGHNT and YENEEA. The CDR3 loop reads CAIRGGGDEQYF. Written as DNA, the CDR3 is TGTGCCATCCGCGGAGGGGGGGACGAGCAGTACTTC.

This clonotype showed up just a few times. This chain joins TRBV6-1 and TRBJ2-5; D is uncertain. V lost 5 bases to trimming and J lost 2 bases, with 12 bases between them. The CDR3 consists of 14 residues. The V gene's germline CDR1 is MNHNS and CDR2 SASEGT. CDR3 coding DNA: TGTGCCAGCAGTTACTCCCGCAGGCAAGAGACCCAGTACTTC. Its translation: CASSYSRRQETQYF.

The sample holds one count of this clonotype. The chain joins TRBV6-1 to TRBJ2-3; 8 bases match TRBD2. The J call may be incorrect, as the DNA end agrees better with TRBJ2-5. CDR3 length: 14 residues. Germline CDR1 reads MNHNS; CDR2 reads SASEGT. The CDR3 nucleotides are TGTGCCAGCAGCCCAGGGACTAGCCAAGAGACCCAGTACTTC. This sequence encodes CASSPGTSQETQYF.

The rearrangement links TRBV6-1 to TRBJ2-1; D may correspond to TRBD1 or TRBD2 (5 bases each). The germline V and J ends were trimmed by 2 bases and 2 bases, with 7 bases remaining between them. This CDR3 has 14 residues. CDR1 and CDR2 from the germline V gene are MNHNS and SASEGT. This CDR3 is CASSERGAYNEQFF. DNA for the CDR3: TGTGCCAGCAGTGAAAGGGGAGCCTACAATGAGCAGTTCTTC.

The rearrangement joins TRBV6-6 to TRBJ1-4; D is unresolved. Germline V gene data show CDR1 as MNHNY and CDR2 as SVGAGI (reference sequence). V was cut by 0 bases and J by 4 bases, with 15 bases left in between. CDR3 length: 17 amino acids. The CDR3 sequence: CASSYSETSGINEKLFF. The CDR3 nucleotides read TGTGCCAGCAGTTACTCGGAGACGTCCGGAATTAATGAAAAACTGTTTTTT.

The chain has TRBV27 and TRBJ2-3; unclear D gene. The CDR3 has 14 residues. Germline CDR1 and CDR2: MNHEY and SMNVEV (reference sequence). With 0 bases removed from V and 0 bases from J, the gap between germline ends came to 4 bases. CDR3 loop: CASSLSSSTDTQYF. CDR3 bases: TGTGCCAGCAGTTTATCCTCTAGCACAGATACGCAGTATTTT.

J is TRBJ2-6 and V is TRBV27, with D uncertain. Between the trimmed V and J ends, which lost 5 bases and 0 bases, there was a span of 11 bases. Germline values: CDR1 MNHEY, CDR2 SMNVEV (reference sequence). CDR3 length equals 16 residues. CDR3 sequence: CASSGSGVSGANVLTF. In nucleotides, the CDR3 is TGTGCCAGCAGTGGGTCGGGCGTCTCTGGGGCCAACGTCCTGACTTTC.

The table lists this clonotype with a few counts. This chain joins TRBV6-5 and TRBJ2-3; 14 bases match TRBD2. V shed 2 bases, J shed 5 bases, and the junction held 9 bases outside the gene matches. The length of the CDR3 is 18 residues. From germline, CDR1 is MNHEY and CDR2 SVGAGI. CDR3 sequence: CASSYATSGRAGGDTQYF. The CDR3 DNA follows: TGTGCCAGCAGTTACGCGACTAGCGGGAGGGCCGGTGGAGATACGCAGTATTTT.

V gene TRBV6-1 combines with J gene TRBJ2-1; D unresolved. The CDR3 length is 13 residues. Germline values: CDR1 MNHNS, CDR2 SASEGT. Deletions cut 5 bases from V and 5 bases from J, with 10 bases between. The CDR3 coding sequence is TGTGCCAGCAGTTATACGTGGAACAATGAGCAGTTCTTC. Its protein product is CASSYTWNNEQFF.

The genes are TRBV27 and TRBJ2-2; D not certain. Germline loops: CDR1 MNHEY, CDR2 SMNVEV (reference sequence). This CDR3 comprises 14 residues. V was trimmed by 10 bases and J by 1 base, leaving 13 bases between them. CDR3 sequence (DNA): TGTGCCACCAGGACCACCTTGAACACCGGGGAGCTGTTTTTT. Translation: CATRTTLNTGELFF.

This clonotype is termed hyperexpanded. This chain uses TRBV7-2 with TRBJ2-1; 7 nucleotides line up with TRBD2. This CDR3 region has 14 residues. The V segment lost 1 base and the J segment 10 bases; nucleotides outside the gene matches: 7. Germline assignment: CDR1 SGHTA and CDR2 FQGNSA. The CDR3 nucleotides are TGTGCCAGCAGCTTAGATCCTAGCGGCTACGAGCAGTTCTTC. Its translation: CASSLDPSGYEQFF.

This clonotype was observed a handful of times. V is TRBV6-8 and J is TRBJ2-5; 10 bases agree with TRBD1. The J call may be in error: the DNA end matches TRBJ2-7 better. CDR3 length: 17 amino acids. Germline CDR1 and CDR2: MNHGY and SAAAGT. CDR3 loop: CASSYSNYGTGAYEQYF. The DNA for the CDR3 is TGTGCCAGCAGTTACTCGAATTACGGGACAGGGGCATACGAGCAGTACTTC.

The J gene is TRBJ2-1, the V gene TRBV6-1; 8 bases fit TRBD1. The J call is in doubt because the DNA end fits TRBJ2-7 better. The CDR3 length is 15 residues. CDR1 and CDR2 (germline): MNHNS, SASEGT. The CDR3 DNA is TGTGCCAGCAGACATAGACAGGGGAGGTACAATGAGCAGTACTTC. Amino acid sequence: CASRHRQGRYNEQYF.

This clonotype is large in the sample. This chain connects TRBV6-1 to TRBJ2-1; 10 bases line up with TRBD1. Germline CDR1 and CDR2: MNHNS and SASEGT. The CDR3 length is 15 residues. Trimming at V came to 7 bases and at J to 13 bases, leaving 16 bases not matched to a gene. This chain's CDR3 is CASTLSSTGGKTQFF. DNA of the CDR3: TGTGCCAGCACCCTCTCGTCGACAGGGGGCAAGACCCAGTTCTTC.

The chain couples TRBV12-3 or TRBV12-4 to TRBJ2-5, with D perhaps matching TRBD2 (6 bases). V lost 4 bases, J lost 5 bases, and 14 bases lay in between. The CDR3 totals 14 residues. The CDR3 region has the DNA TGTGCCAGCAGTTGGGGGGACCCGCGGGAGACCCAGTACTTC. This translates into CASSWGDPRETQYF.

The V and J genes are TRBV27 and TRBJ2-1; TRBD1 might be the D (5 bases). The assigned J gene may be wrong: the sequence end matches TRBJ2-7 better. There are 13 residues in the CDR3. Per the germline V gene, CDR1 is MNHEY and CDR2 is SMNVEV (reference sequence). The CDR3 region has the DNA TGTGCCAGCACCTCAGGGCCCTCCTACGAGCAGTACTTC. Amino acids: CASTSGPSYEQYF.

A few counts support this clonotype. This chain joins TRBV12-3 or TRBV12-4 and TRBJ2-1; 10 nucleotides agree with TRBD1. The V gene end was trimmed by 4 bases and the J gene end by 6 bases; junction bases not matched to a gene: 3. The CDR3 has 14 residues. CDR3 in amino acids: CASSSRTGGNEQFF. The DNA for the CDR3 is TGTGCCAGCAGTTCCCGGACAGGGGGCAATGAGCAGTTCTTC.

V is TRBV12-3 or TRBV12-4 and J is TRBJ2-1; 8 positions agree with TRBD1. This CDR3 spans 14 amino acids. The V segment lost 7 bases and the J segment 10 bases; nucleotides outside the gene matches: 12. CDR3 region: CASTTGTGSYEQFF. CDR3 nucleotides: TGTGCCAGCACCACCGGGACAGGTTCCTACGAGCAGTTCTTC.

V is TRBV6-1 and J is TRBJ2-1; 9 bases agree with TRBD1. With the DNA end fitting TRBJ2-7 better, the J assignment may be wrong. The CDR3 totals 14 residues. Germline V gives CDR1 MNHNS, CDR2 SASEGT. CDR3 bases: TGTGCCAGCAGGGAACCGGGACAGGGAGTCGAGCAGTACTTC. This sequence encodes CASREPGQGVEQYF.

V gene TRBV10-3 combines with J gene TRBJ2-1; 15 bases are a match to TRBD2. J was trimmed by 8 bases and V by 8 bases; bases with no gene match: 16. There are 18 residues in the CDR3. Germline CDR1 and CDR2: ENHRY and SYGVKD. The CDR3 is CAIGGGLAGGFGDHEQFF. The CDR3 bases are TGTGCCATCGGAGGGGGACTAGCGGGAGGCTTTGGGGACCATGAGCAGTTCTTC.

V and J are TRBV27 and TRBJ2-1, with D maybe TRBD1 (5 bases). Germline loops: CDR1 MNHEY, CDR2 SMNVEV (reference sequence). There are 14 residues in the CDR3. Trimming pared 4 bases from V and 0 bases from J, leaving 7 bases between. CDR3 DNA: TGTGCCAGCAGTTGGGGCAGCTCCTACAATGAGCAGTTCTTC. Its protein product is CASSWGSSYNEQFF.

The V gene is TRBV6-9, the J gene TRBJ2-1; tentatively, D is TRBD1 or TRBD2 (5 bases each). The CDR3 covers 14 residues. V was trimmed by 4 bases and J by 13 bases, leaving 20 bases between them. Germline V lookup: CDR1 MNHGY, CDR2 SVAAGI. CDR3 region: CASSWDPDQETQFF. The DNA for the CDR3 is TGTGCCAGCAGTTGGGACCCTGACCAAGAGACCCAGTTCTTC.

V is TRBV28 and J is TRBJ2-5; a weak D match, TRBD1 (6 bases). The germline gives CDR1 MDHEN, CDR2 SYDVKM. V gave up 5 bases and J gave up 3 bases, with 22 bases separating them. The CDR3 loop spans 17 amino acids. CDR3 region: CASSPQGQGLVKETQYF. The CDR3 DNA is TGTGCCAGCAGTCCCCAGGGGCAGGGTCTGGTCAAAGAGACCCAGTACTTC.

V gene TRBV6-1 combines with J gene TRBJ2-5; 7 nucleotides agree with TRBD1. The V gene end was trimmed by 5 bases and the J gene end by 11 bases; junction bases not matched to a gene: 17. The CDR3 totals 15 residues. Germline assignment: CDR1 MNHNS and CDR2 SASEGT. This chain's CDR3 is CASSSRQGSYNEQYF. In nucleotides, the CDR3 is TGTGCCAGCAGTAGCAGACAGGGCTCCTACAATGAGCAGTACTTC.

This chain links TRBV6-5 with TRBJ2-1, with 8 bases matching TRBD2. Germline V lookup: CDR1 MNHEY, CDR2 SVGAGI. The V segment lost 8 bases and the J segment 7 bases; nucleotides outside the gene matches: 7. The CDR3 is made up of 13 amino acids. The DNA of the CDR3 is TGTGCCAGCGGGACTAGGAATAGGAATGAGCAGTTCTTC. It specifies CASGTRNRNEQFF.

V is TRBV6-1 and J is TRBJ2-3, with D unclear. This CDR3 is 13 amino acids long. CDR1 is MNHNS, CDR2 SASEGT, per germline. V was cut by 5 bases and J by 5 bases, with 11 bases left in between. The chain's CDR3 is CASSISPRDTQYF. In DNA form, the CDR3 reads TGTGCCAGCAGTATAAGTCCTAGAGATACGCAGTATTTT.